What follows are 17 T cell receptor beta chains derived from one specimen sequenced in a study of blood T cell repertoires in COVID-19. Clones were read by immunoSEQ multiplex PCR, and TCRdb kept only the in-frame ones, dropping some. The sample consists of 350,000 or so clones, 80% to 90% of them appearing once. Sequenced input: PBMCs or T cells enriched from blood (not recorded which). These receptors were obtained from a woman in her 40s with acute COVID-19.

This chain connects TRBV14 to TRBJ2-3, with 11 bases aligning to TRBD2. CDR3 size: 16 residues. The germline CDR1 and CDR2 sequences are SGHDN and FVKESK. The V segment lost 4 bases and the J segment 5 bases; nucleotides outside the gene matches: 8. The CDR3 DNA reads TGTGCCAGCAGCCGAAATAGCGGGAGGGCTGTAGATACGCAGTATTTT. It encodes CASSRNSGRAVDTQYF.

The chain employs TRBV7-9 and TRBJ1-1; 8 bases align to TRBD1. Germline V gene data show CDR1 as SEHNR and CDR2 as FQNEAQ (reference sequence). There are 12 residues in the CDR3. V gave up 5 bases and J gave up 10 bases; unmatched junction bases: 6. In DNA form, the CDR3 reads TGTGCCAGCAGCCCGGACAGGGCCCCAGCTTTCTTT. Amino acids: CASSPDRAPAFF.

This clone has a single count. CDR3 in amino acids: CAISVAGGTEAFF. Here the CDR3 DNA reads TGTGCCATCAGTGTGGCAGGGGGCACTGAAGCTTTCTTT. The genes are TRBV10-3 and TRBJ1-1, with 7 bases lining up with TRBD1. This CDR3 has 13 amino acids. Germline loops: CDR1 ENHRY, CDR2 SYGVKD. The V segment lost 4 bases and the J segment 4 bases; nucleotides outside the gene matches: 3.

Many counts were recorded for this clone. The chain links TRBV20-1 to TRBJ2-7; 11 bases match TRBD2. This CDR3 has 13 residues. After removal of 6 bases from V and 4 bases from J, the junction contained 5 bases not matched to a gene. Looked up from germline, CDR1 is DFQATT and CDR2 is SNEGSKA (reference sequence). The chain's CDR3 is CSASSGGDYEQYF. CDR3 coding DNA: TGCAGTGCGAGTAGCGGGGGGGATTACGAGCAGTACTTC.

This rearrangement joins TRBV3-1 (or the pseudogene TRBV3-2) to TRBJ1-1; D is unclear. This CDR3 has 13 amino acids. V was shortened by 1 base and J by 1 base, with 4 bases between the two germline ends. The germline gives CDR1 LGHDT, CDR2 YNNKEL (reference sequence). CDR3 amino acids: CASSQGGNTEAFF. CDR3 DNA sequence: TGTGCCAGCAGCCAAGGAGGGAACACTGAAGCTTTCTTT.

V is TRBV2 and J is TRBJ2-7; 10 bases map to TRBD2. The CDR3 is 14 amino acids. Germline CDR1 reads SNHLY; CDR2 reads FYNNEI. With V trimmed by 7 bases and J by 2 bases, 5 bases remained unmatched. Written as DNA, the CDR3 is TGTGCCAGCAACCGAGCGGGGGGGCCCTACGAGCAGTACTTC. Amino acid sequence: CASNRAGGPYEQYF. Supplemented by reference TRBV2 and TRBJ2-7, the full variable domain reads EPEVTQTPSHQVTQMGQEVILRCVPISNHLYFYWYRQILGQKVEFLVSFYNNEISEKSEIFDDQFSVERPDGSNFTLKIRSTKLEDSAMYFCASNRAGGPYEQYFGPGTRLTVT.

This clone has a single count. The CDR3 DNA sequence: TGTGCCAGCAGCCGATTAGCGGGAGCAGGAGAGACCCAGTACTTC. Translated: CASSRLAGAGETQYF. The rearrangement links TRBV4-2 to TRBJ2-5; TRBD2 matches at 9 bases. This CDR3 has 15 residues. The J segment lost 4 bases and the V segment lost 4 bases, leaving 7 bases of the junction unmatched. Per germline, CDR1 LGHNA and CDR2 YNFKEQ.

The chain has TRBV5-1 and TRBJ2-7; 7 bases fit TRBD1. Losses at the gene ends were 4 bases for V and 8 bases for J; bases not matched to a gene: 9. The CDR3 is 13 amino acids. The germline V gene has CDR1 SGHRS and CDR2 YFSETQ. CDR3 sequence: CASSVSQGTQQYF. The CDR3 coding sequence is TGCGCCAGCAGCGTGTCACAGGGGACACAGCAGTACTTC.

The CDR3 sequence is CASSPTSGGSYNEQFF. CDR3 in DNA: TGTGCCAGCAGTCCGACTAGCGGGGGGTCCTACAATGAGCAGTTCTTC. This chain joins TRBV27 and TRBJ2-1, with TRBD2 matching 13 bases. Germline CDR1 and CDR2: MNHEY and SMNVEV (reference sequence). V was clipped by 5 bases and J by 1 base; unmatched bases: 2. The CDR3 is 16 residues long.

The chain couples TRBV19 to TRBJ1-1; 12 positions match TRBD1. CDR3 length: 15 residues. From germline, CDR1 is LNHDA and CDR2 SQIVND (reference sequence). J was trimmed by 11 bases and V by 6 bases; bases with no gene match: 13. The CDR3 sequence is CASRLKPGQGALAFF. The CDR3 DNA sequence: TGTGCCAGTAGGCTAAAGCCGGGACAGGGGGCTCTCGCTTTCTTT.

The chain combines TRBV10-2 with TRBJ2-1; D gene ambiguous. V was trimmed by 8 bases and J by 11 bases, leaving 19 bases between them. The germline V gene encodes CDR1 WSHSY and CDR2 SAAADI. The CDR3 is 13 residues long. The CDR3, as DNA: TGCGCCAGCTCCGAGTTCCTAGTTCCGAAGCAGTTCTTC. Its protein product is CASSEFLVPKQFF.

This clone was recorded only once. The rearrangement uses TRBV2 and TRBJ1-1; 7 bases agree with TRBD1. J was trimmed by 6 bases and V by 2 bases; bases with no gene match: 3. The CDR3 runs to 13 residues. In germline, CDR1 is SNHLY, CDR2 FYNNEI. CDR3 DNA sequence: TGTGCCAGCAGTGAATCCCAGGGGGCTGAAGCTTTCTTT. This sequence encodes CASSESQGAEAFF. The full variable domain, rest sourced from reference TRBV2 and TRBJ1-1, is EPEVTQTPSHQVTQMGQEVILRCVPISNHLYFYWYRQILGQKVEFLVSFYNNEISEKSEIFDDQFSVERPDGSNFTLKIRSTKLEDSAMYFCASSESQGAEAFFGQGTRLTVV.

V is TRBV11-2 and J is TRBJ2-3; 8 bases fit TRBD1. V was pared by 5 bases and J by 3 bases, with 4 bases of the junction left unmatched. CDR1 SGHAT and CDR2 FQNNGV come from the germline V gene. The CDR3 consists of 14 residues. The CDR3 loop reads CASSQDRGTDTQYF. The CDR3 DNA reads TGTGCCAGCAGCCAAGACAGGGGAACAGATACGCAGTATTTT. Together with reference TRBV11-2 and TRBJ2-3, the CDR3 gives the full variable domain: EAGVAQSPRYKIIEKRQSVAFWCNPISGHATLYWYQQILGQGPKLLIQFQNNGVVDDSQLPKDRFSAERLKGVDSTLKIQPAKLEDSAVYLCASSQDRGTDTQYFGPGTRLTVL.

The chain joins TRBV28 to TRBJ2-3, with 12 bases aligning to TRBD2. Germline V gives CDR1 MDHEN, CDR2 SYDVKM. The CDR3 runs 19 residues. Trimming cost V 2 bases and J 0 bases; bases outside gene matches: 9. CDR3: CASSLPGLAGKSSTDTQYF. CDR3 nucleotides: TGTGCCAGCAGTTTACCCGGACTAGCGGGGAAATCTAGCACAGATACGCAGTATTTT.

V usage is TRBV7-3 and J usage is TRBJ2-7; D unresolved. The germline CDR1 and CDR2 sequences are SGHTA and FQGTGA. This CDR3 region has 15 residues. V was pared by 0 bases and J by 0 bases, with 9 bases between. CDR3 amino acids: CASSLTPTVSYEQYF. The DNA of the CDR3 is TGTGCCAGCAGCTTAACCCCCACAGTCTCCTACGAGCAGTACTTC.

J is TRBJ2-1 and V is TRBV5-1, with 9 bases identical to TRBD2. The CDR3 extends over 17 amino acids. Germline values: CDR1 SGHRS, CDR2 YFSETQ. V trimming: 2 bases; J trimming: 7 bases; junction bases outside the gene matches: 13. CDR3 in DNA: TGCGCCAGCAGCTTAATGATATTACTAGCGGGCCGGAATGAGCAGTTCTTC. Its protein product is CASSLMILLAGRNEQFF.

The V gene is TRBV15, the J gene TRBJ1-5; TRBD1 matches 9 bases. CDR1 and CDR2 from the germline V gene are LNHNV and YYDKDF (reference sequence). V gave up 2 bases and J gave up 5 bases; unmatched junction bases: 1. CDR3 size: 14 residues. Written as DNA, the CDR3 is TGTGCCACCAGCAGAAGGACAGGGGATCAGCCCCAGCATTTT. Translated: CATSRRTGDQPQHF.